The next 5 T cell receptor beta chains were all read from a single sample in a study of shared clonotypes between healthy human individuals. Profiled with immunoSEQ multiplex PCR; TCRdb holds only in-frame clones, not every one. Seen here are about 2.3 million clones, just over 90% observed once, and the top ten hold under 0.45%. Sequencing was performed on naive CD4+ T cells from PBMCs. The subset is: CD45RA+ positively selected. These receptors came from a man younger than 35 in good health. Some clones in this sample may be carry-over from other donors' samples.

The chain recombines TRBV4-1 with TRBJ2-7; 10 positions agree with TRBD2. Germline V gives CDR1 MGHRA, CDR2 YSYEKL. There are 15 residues in the CDR3. V was clipped by 5 bases and J by 12 bases; unmatched bases: 16. CDR3 residues: CASSSPGTSVLVVYF. The CDR3 DNA reads as TGCGCCAGCAGCTCCCCCGGGACTAGCGTTTTAGTGGTGTACTTC.

For the CDR3, the DNA is TGCGCCAGCAGCCGCCCCCTAGGACAATACAATGAGCAGTTCTTC. This codes for CASSRPLGQYNEQFF. This chain joins TRBV4-1 and TRBJ2-1; tentatively, D is TRBD1 (5 bases). This CDR3 is 15 amino acids long. The V gene lost 4 bases and the J gene lost 4 bases, with 14 bases spanning the gap. The germline CDR1 and CDR2 sequences are MGHRA and YSYEKL.

The chain couples TRBV14 to TRBJ1-2, with 11 bases that match TRBD1. The V gene end was trimmed by 3 bases and the J gene end by 5 bases; junction bases not matched to a gene: 5. CDR1 is SGHDN and CDR2 is FVKESK in the germline V gene. The CDR3 length is 15 residues. CDR3 in DNA: TGTGCCAGCAGCCAGGACAGGGGGCTGGGATATGGCTACACCTTC. Translated, it gives CASSQDRGLGYGYTF.

This sequence joins TRBV4-1 and TRBJ2-1, with a possible D match to TRBD2 (6 bases). The V gene's germline CDR1 is MGHRA and CDR2 YSYEKL. Trimming removed 4 bases from V and 9 bases from J, with 16 bases in between. The CDR3 is 14 amino acids. The CDR3 sequence is CASSPTPSVVEQFF. The DNA of the CDR3 is TGCGCCAGCAGCCCTACTCCTAGCGTCGTTGAGCAGTTCTTC.

The CDR3, as DNA: TGCGCCAGCAGCCTGGACGGCGGGGTGGATGAGCAGTTCTTC. Its translation: CASSLDGGVDEQFF. The rearrangement uses TRBV5-1 and TRBJ2-1; maybe TRBD2 (6 bases). There are 14 residues in the CDR3. Germline CDR1 reads SGHRS; CDR2 reads YFSETQ. The V end lost 4 bases, the J end lost 8 bases, and 16 bases lay between the germline ends.